This passage covers 16 T cell receptor beta chains from one sample sequenced in a study of T cell responses to AZD1222 COVID-19 vaccine (TCRdb year 2021). The library was made by the immunoSEQ multiplex PCR assay. The immuneACCESS repertoire file appears here via TCRdb, limited to in-frame rearrangements. These files lack a portion of the clones; in checked studies, under half of the deficit traces to unresolved V genes, and the cause of the others is not known. The sample data list fewer than 110,000 clones, and 85% to 95% of these were observed just once. Of the sample, 5.5% to 7% falls within the top ten clones. The sample's time point label is to be understood as: about 28 days (+/-7) after the second vaccine dose. Material: peripheral blood, obtained 28 days after the second AZD1222 dose. The source of these receptors is an adult who received the AZD1222 COVID-19 vaccine.

CDR3: CAITRGPARGYEQYF. The DNA of the CDR3 is TGTGCCATCACCCGGGGACCCGCAAGAGGATACGAGCAGTACTTC. V gene TRBV10-3 combines with J gene TRBJ2-7; D is tentatively TRBD1 or TRBD2 (5 bases each). The ends were cut back, 7 bases at V and 4 bases at J, with 20 bases in the middle. The CDR3 has 15 amino acids. In germline, CDR1 is ENHRY, CDR2 SYGVKD.

This chain connects TRBV12-5 to TRBJ2-7, with 11 bases that match TRBD1. The germline CDR1 and CDR2 sequences are LGHNT and FRNRAP. This CDR3 region has 16 residues. Losses at the gene ends were 2 bases for V and 3 bases for J; bases not matched to a gene: 6. DNA of the CDR3: TGTGCTAGTGGTTTGTTATCGGGACAGGGGGACTACGAGCAGTACTTC. This gives the protein CASGLLSGQGDYEQYF.

V usage is TRBV19 and J usage is TRBJ1-5; 9 positions agree with TRBD1. Germline-derived CDR1 and CDR2 are LNHDA and SQIVND (reference sequence). The CDR3 covers 14 residues. The V gene end was trimmed by 3 bases and the J gene end by 7 bases; junction bases not matched to a gene: 4. The CDR3 region is CASSMGQGPQPQHF. DNA of the CDR3: TGTGCCAGTAGTATGGGACAGGGACCGCAGCCCCAGCATTTT.

The genes are TRBV5-6 and TRBJ1-5, with 7 bases identical to TRBD1. The CDR3 runs 16 residues. V shed 0 bases, J shed 2 bases, and the junction held 5 bases outside the gene matches. Germline V gene lookup returns CDR1 SGHDT and CDR2 YYEEEE. DNA for the CDR3: TGTGCCAGCAGCTTGGCCCGACAGGGCCGCAATCAGCCCCAGCATTTT. Translated: CASSLARQGRNQPQHF.

The V gene is TRBV11-3, the J gene TRBJ2-3; TRBD2 matches 12 bases. This CDR3 has 18 amino acids. The V gene's germline CDR1 is SGHNT and CDR2 YENEEA. Unmatched junction bases numbered 13, after V lost 7 bases and J lost 2 bases. The CDR3: CASTLPTSGSEDTDTQYF. The CDR3 nucleotides read TGTGCCAGCACCCTCCCGACTAGCGGGAGTGAGGACACAGATACGCAGTATTTT.

The chain carries TRBV28 and TRBJ2-5; D uncertain. Germline CDR1 and CDR2: MDHEN and SYDVKM. CDR3 length: 14 amino acids. The germline V and J ends were trimmed by 7 bases and 3 bases, with 15 bases remaining between them. The CDR3 region is CASNPEQVEETQYF. Here the CDR3 DNA reads TGTGCCAGCAATCCCGAGCAGGTCGAAGAGACCCAGTACTTC.

V and J are TRBV10-2 and TRBJ2-3, with 11 bases matching TRBD2. V lost 6 bases, J lost 0 bases, and 14 bases stayed unmatched. The CDR3 has 19 residues. Germline V lookup: CDR1 WSHSY, CDR2 SAAADI. The CDR3 reads CASSAPLAGGSSSTDTQYF. In DNA, the CDR3 is TGCGCCAGCAGCGCCCCCCTAGCGGGGGGATCTTCTAGCACAGATACGCAGTATTTT.

V and J are TRBV2 and TRBJ2-3; 15 nucleotides line up with TRBD2. From germline, CDR1 is SNHLY and CDR2 FYNNEI. The V and J ends lost 0 bases and 6 bases, in that order; junction bases with no gene match: 10. The CDR3 extends over 19 amino acids. The CDR3 DNA sequence: TGTGCCAGCAGTGAAGCGGCCGGACTAGCGGGAGGGCCTTGGGATACGCAGTATTTT. This gives the protein CASSEAAGLAGGPWDTQYF.

V and J are TRBV15 and TRBJ1-1; the match to TRBD1 covers 11 bases. Germline CDR1 reads LNHNV; CDR2 reads YYDKDF (reference sequence). V lost 0 bases and J lost 8; bases outside the gene matches: 5. The CDR3 extends over 15 amino acids. CDR3 sequence (DNA): TGTGCCACCAGCAGAGATCGCGGACAGGGGGCCGAAGCTTTCTTT. As protein: CATSRDRGQGAEAFF.

CDR3 in amino acids: CASSLGSGGRNEQFF. The CDR3 nucleotides are TGTGCCAGCAGTCTCGGTAGCGGGGGGAGGAATGAGCAGTTCTTC. V gene TRBV6-2 or TRBV6-3 combines with J gene TRBJ2-1; TRBD2 aligns across 10 bases. The CDR3 contains 15 residues. V lost 5 bases and J lost 7; bases outside the gene matches: 8. Germline V gives CDR1 MNHEY, CDR2 SVGEGT.

This sequence joins TRBV5-1 and TRBJ1-3, with D possibly being TRBD1 (5 bases). The CDR3 is 16 residues long. V was shortened by 0 bases and J by 2 bases, with 12 bases between the two germline ends. Germline values: CDR1 SGHRS, CDR2 YFSETQ. The CDR3 is CASSLGQYYTGNTIYF. For the CDR3, the DNA is TGCGCCAGCAGCTTGGGACAGTACTATACTGGAAACACCATATATTTT.

CDR3 residues: CASGLATSGPNEQFF. The CDR3, as DNA: TGTGCTAGTGGTTTGGCTACTAGCGGACCCAATGAGCAGTTCTTC. The chain carries TRBV12-5 and TRBJ2-1; 8 nucleotides match TRBD2. Germline loops: CDR1 LGHNT, CDR2 FRNRAP. The V gene end was trimmed by 1 base and the J gene end by 6 bases; junction bases not matched to a gene: 5. This CDR3 has 15 amino acids.

The CDR3 region is CASSLGEGTQYF. The CDR3 DNA is TGTGCCAGCAGTTTGGGTGAGGGTACGCAGTATTTT. This chain connects TRBV12-3 or TRBV12-4 to TRBJ2-3; perhaps TRBD2 as D (5 bases). The CDR3 covers 12 residues. The ends were cut back, 3 bases at V and 8 bases at J, with 9 bases in the middle.

V is TRBV5-1 and J is TRBJ2-5; unclear D gene. CDR3 length equals 14 residues. The germline gives CDR1 SGHRS, CDR2 YFSETQ. Trimming cost V 0 bases and J 1 base, with 7 bases left between them. CDR3 region: CASSLGSSQETQYF. The CDR3 DNA reads as TGCGCCAGCAGCTTGGGTAGCTCCCAAGAGACCCAGTACTTC.

The chain carries TRBV18 and TRBJ2-2; D remains unclear. Deletions cut 6 bases from V and 0 bases from J, with 8 bases between. The CDR3 has 14 residues. Germline-derived CDR1 and CDR2 are KGHSH and LQKENI. The CDR3 DNA reads TGTGCCAGCTCCCTTCAACCGAACACCGGGGAGCTGTTTTTT. Its translation: CASSLQPNTGELFF. Full variable domain (outside the CDR3, taken from reference TRBV18 and TRBJ2-2): NAGVMQNPRHLVRRRGQEARLRCSPMKGHSHVYWYRQLPEEGLKFMVYLQKENIIDESGMPKERFSAEFPKEGPSILRIQQVVRGDSAAYFCASSLQPNTGELFFGEGSRLTVL.

The rearrangement joins TRBV19 to TRBJ1-5; 10 nucleotides line up with TRBD1. V was clipped by 3 bases and J by 4 bases; unmatched bases: 3. The CDR3 is made up of 15 amino acids. The V gene's germline CDR1 is LNHDA and CDR2 SQIVND (reference sequence). The CDR3 loop is CASSIGTGENQPQHF. The CDR3 coding sequence is TGTGCCAGTAGTATCGGGACAGGGGAAAATCAGCCCCAGCATTTT.